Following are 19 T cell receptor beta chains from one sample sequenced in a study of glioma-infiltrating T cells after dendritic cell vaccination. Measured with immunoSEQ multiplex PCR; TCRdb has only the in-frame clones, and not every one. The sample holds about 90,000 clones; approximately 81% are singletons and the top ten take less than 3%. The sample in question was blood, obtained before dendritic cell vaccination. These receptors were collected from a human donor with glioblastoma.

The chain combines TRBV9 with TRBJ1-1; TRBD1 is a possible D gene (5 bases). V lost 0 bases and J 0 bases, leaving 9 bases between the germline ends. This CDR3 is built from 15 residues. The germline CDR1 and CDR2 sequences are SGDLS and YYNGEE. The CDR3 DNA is TGTGCCAGCAGCGTAGATGGGGGGGTGAACACTGAAGCTTTCTTT. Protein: CASSVDGGVNTEAFF.

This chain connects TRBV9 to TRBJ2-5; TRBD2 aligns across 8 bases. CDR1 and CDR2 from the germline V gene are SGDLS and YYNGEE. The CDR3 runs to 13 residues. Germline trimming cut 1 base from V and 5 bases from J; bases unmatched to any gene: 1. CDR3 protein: CASSVRGGETQYF. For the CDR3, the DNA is TGTGCCAGCAGCGTACGGGGGGGGGAGACCCAGTACTTC.

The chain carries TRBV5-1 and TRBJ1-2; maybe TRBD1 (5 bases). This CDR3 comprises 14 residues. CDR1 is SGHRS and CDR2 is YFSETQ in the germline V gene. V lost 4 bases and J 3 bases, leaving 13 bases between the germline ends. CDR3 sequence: CASSLEQGDYGYTF. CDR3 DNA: TGCGCCAGCAGCCTGGAGCAGGGCGACTATGGCTACACCTTC. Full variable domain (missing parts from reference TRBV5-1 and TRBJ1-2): KAGVTQTPRYLIKTRGQQVTLSCSPISGHRSVSWYQQTPGQGLQFLFEYFSETQRNKGNFPGRFSGRQFSNSRSEMNVSTLELGDSALYLCASSLEQGDYGYTFGSGTRLTVV.

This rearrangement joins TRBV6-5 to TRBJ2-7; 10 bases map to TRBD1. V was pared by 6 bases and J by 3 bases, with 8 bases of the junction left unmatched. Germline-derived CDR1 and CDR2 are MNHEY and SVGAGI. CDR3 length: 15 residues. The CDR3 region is CASRPTTGGLYEQYF. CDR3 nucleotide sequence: TGTGCCAGCAGACCTACGACAGGGGGCCTCTACGAGCAGTACTTC.

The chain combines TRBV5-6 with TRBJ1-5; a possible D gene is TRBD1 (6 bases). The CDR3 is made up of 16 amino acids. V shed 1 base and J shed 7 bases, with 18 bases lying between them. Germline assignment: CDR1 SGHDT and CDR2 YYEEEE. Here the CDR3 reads CASSLFSQGLPQPQHF. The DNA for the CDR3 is TGTGCCAGCAGCTTGTTTTCACAGGGTCTTCCCCAGCCCCAGCATTTT.

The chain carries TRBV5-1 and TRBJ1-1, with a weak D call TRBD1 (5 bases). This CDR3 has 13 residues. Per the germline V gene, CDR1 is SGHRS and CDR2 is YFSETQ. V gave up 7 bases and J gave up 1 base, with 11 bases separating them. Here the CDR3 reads CASAQGRNTEAFF. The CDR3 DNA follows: TGCGCCAGCGCTCAGGGCAGGAACACTGAAGCTTTCTTT.

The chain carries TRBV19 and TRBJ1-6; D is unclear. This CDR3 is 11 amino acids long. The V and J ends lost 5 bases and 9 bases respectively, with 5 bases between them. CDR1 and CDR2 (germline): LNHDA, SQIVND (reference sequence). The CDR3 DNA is TGTGCCAGTAGTGAGGGTTCACCCCTCCACTTT. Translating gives CASSEGSPLHF.

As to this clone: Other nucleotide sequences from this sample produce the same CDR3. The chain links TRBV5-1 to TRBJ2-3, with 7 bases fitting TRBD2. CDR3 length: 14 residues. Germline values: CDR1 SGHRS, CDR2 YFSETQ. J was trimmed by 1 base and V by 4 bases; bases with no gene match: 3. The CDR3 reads CASSRLAGTDTQYF. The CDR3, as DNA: TGCGCCAGCAGCCGGCTAGCGGGCACAGATACGCAGTATTTT.

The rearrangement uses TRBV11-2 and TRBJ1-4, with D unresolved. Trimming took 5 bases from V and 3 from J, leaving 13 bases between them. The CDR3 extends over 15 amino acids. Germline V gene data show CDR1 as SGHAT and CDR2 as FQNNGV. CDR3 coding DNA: TGTGCCAGCAGCCCCGAGTTTGGAGCTAATGAAAAACTGTTTTTT. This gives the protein CASSPEFGANEKLFF.

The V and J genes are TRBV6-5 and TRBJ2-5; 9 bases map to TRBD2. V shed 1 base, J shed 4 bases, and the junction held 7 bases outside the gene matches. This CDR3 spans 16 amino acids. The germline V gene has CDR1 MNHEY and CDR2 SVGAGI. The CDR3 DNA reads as TGTGCCAGCAGTTACTTAGCGGGGGCAGGAGGAGAGACCCAGTACTTC. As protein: CASSYLAGAGGETQYF.

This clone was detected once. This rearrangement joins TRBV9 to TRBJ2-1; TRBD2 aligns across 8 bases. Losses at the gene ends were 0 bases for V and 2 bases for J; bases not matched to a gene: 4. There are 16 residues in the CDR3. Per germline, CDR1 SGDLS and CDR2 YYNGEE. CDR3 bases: TGTGCCAGCAGCGTAGATAGCGGGAACACCTACAATGAGCAGTTCTTC. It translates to CASSVDSGNTYNEQFF. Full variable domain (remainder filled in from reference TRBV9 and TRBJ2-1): DSGVTQTPKHLITATGQRVTLRCSPRSGDLSVYWYQQSLDQGLQFLIQYYNGEERAKGNILERFSAQQFPDLHSELNLSSLELGDSALYFCASSVDSGNTYNEQFFGPGTRLTVL.

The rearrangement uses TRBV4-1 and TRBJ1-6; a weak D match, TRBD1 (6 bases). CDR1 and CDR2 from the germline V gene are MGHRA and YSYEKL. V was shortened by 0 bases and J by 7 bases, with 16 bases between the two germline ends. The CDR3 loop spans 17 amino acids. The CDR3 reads CASSQDVETGLNSPLHF. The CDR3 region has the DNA TGCGCCAGCAGCCAAGATGTGGAGACAGGCCTAAATTCACCCCTCCACTTT.

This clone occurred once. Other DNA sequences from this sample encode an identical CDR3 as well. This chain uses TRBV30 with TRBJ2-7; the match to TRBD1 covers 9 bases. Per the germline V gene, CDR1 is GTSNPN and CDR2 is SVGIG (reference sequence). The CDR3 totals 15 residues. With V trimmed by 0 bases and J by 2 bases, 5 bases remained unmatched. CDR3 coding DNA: TGTGCCTGGAGTGTTGGGACAGGGATTCCCTACGAGCAGTACTTC. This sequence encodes CAWSVGTGIPYEQYF.

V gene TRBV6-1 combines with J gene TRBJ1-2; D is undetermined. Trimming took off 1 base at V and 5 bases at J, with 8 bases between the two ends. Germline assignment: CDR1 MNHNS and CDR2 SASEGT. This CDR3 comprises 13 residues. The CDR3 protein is CASSEGSRYGYTF. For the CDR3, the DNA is TGTGCCAGCAGTGAAGGGAGCCGGTATGGCTACACCTTC.

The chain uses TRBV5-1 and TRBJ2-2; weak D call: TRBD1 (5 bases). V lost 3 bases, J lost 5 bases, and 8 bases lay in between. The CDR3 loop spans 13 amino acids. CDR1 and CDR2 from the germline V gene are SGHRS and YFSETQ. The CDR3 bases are TGCGCCAGCAGCTCGACAGTTACCGGGGAGCTGTTTTTT. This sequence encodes CASSSTVTGELFF. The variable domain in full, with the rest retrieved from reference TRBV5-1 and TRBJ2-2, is KAGVTQTPRYLIKTRGQQVTLSCSPISGHRSVSWYQQTPGQGLQFLFEYFSETQRNKGNFPGRFSGRQFSNSRSEMNVSTLELGDSALYLCASSSTVTGELFFGEGSRLTVL.

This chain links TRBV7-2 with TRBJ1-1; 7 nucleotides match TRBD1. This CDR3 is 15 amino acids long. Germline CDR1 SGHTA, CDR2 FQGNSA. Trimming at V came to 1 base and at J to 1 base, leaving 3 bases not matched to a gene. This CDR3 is CASSLGWTGNTEAFF. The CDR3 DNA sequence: TGTGCCAGCAGCTTAGGTTGGACAGGGAACACTGAAGCTTTCTTT.

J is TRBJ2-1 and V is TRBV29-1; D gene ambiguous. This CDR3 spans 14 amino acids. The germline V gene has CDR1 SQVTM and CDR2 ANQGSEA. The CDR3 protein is CTISRVPPYNEQFF. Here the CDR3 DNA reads TGCACCATATCCCGGGTCCCACCCTACAATGAGCAGTTCTTC.

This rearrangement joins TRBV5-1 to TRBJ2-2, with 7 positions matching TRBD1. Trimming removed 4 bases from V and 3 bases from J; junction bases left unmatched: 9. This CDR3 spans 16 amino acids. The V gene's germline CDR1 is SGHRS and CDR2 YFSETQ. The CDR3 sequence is CASSGTGARDTGELFF. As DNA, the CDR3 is TGCGCCAGCAGCGGTACAGGGGCCCGAGACACCGGGGAGCTGTTTTTT.

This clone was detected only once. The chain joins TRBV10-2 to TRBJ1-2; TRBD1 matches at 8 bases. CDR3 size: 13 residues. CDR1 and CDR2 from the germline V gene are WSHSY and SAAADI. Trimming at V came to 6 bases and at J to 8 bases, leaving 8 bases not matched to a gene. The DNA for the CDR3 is TGCGCCAGCAGATTTGACAGGGGCCGCGGCTACACCTTC. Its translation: CASRFDRGRGYTF.